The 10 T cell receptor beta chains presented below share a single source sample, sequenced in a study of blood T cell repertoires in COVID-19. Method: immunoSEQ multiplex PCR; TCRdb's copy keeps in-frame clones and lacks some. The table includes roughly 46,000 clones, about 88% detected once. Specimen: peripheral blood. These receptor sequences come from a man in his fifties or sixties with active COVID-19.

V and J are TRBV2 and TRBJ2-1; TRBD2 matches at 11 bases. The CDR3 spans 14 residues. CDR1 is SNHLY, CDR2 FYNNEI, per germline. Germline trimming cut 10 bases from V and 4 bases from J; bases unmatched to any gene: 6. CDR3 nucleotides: TGTGCCACACACACTAGCGGGAGTTACAATGAGCAGTTCTTC. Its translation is CATHTSGSYNEQFF.

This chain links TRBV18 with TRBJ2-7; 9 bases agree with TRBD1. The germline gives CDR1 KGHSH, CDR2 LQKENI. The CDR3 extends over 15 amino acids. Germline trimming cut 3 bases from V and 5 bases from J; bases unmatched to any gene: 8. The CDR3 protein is CASSPGQGTRDEQYF. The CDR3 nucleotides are TGTGCCAGCTCACCTGGACAGGGGACCCGAGACGAGCAGTACTTC.

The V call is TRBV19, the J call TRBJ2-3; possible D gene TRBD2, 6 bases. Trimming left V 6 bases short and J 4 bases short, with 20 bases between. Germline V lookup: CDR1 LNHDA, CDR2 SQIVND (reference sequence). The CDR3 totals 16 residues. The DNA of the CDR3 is TGTGCCAGTAGAATGACCGGGGGAGTAGCGCCAGATACGCAGTATTTT. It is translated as CASRMTGGVAPDTQYF.

This CDR3 is CASIQGGPEAFF. The DNA of the CDR3 is TGTGCCAGCATACAGGGGGGTCCTGAAGCTTTCTTT. The chain links TRBV2 to TRBJ1-1, with 8 bases fitting TRBD1. This CDR3 is built from 12 residues. V shed 7 bases and J 6 bases; nucleotides not matched to a gene: 4. Germline-derived CDR1 and CDR2 are SNHLY and FYNNEI.

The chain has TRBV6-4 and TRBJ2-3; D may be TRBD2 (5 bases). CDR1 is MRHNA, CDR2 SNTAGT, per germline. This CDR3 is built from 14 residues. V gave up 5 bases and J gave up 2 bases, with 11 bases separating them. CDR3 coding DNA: TGTGCCAGCAGTAAAGGACTGTCCACAGATACGCAGTATTTT. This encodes CASSKGLSTDTQYF.

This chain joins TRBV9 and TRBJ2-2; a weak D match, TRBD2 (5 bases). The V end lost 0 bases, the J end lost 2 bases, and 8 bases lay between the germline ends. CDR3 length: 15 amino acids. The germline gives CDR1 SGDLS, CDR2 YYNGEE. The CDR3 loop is CASSVGRENTGELFF. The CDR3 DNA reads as TGTGCCAGCAGCGTAGGCCGGGAAAACACCGGGGAGCTGTTTTTT.

The CDR3 loop reads CASRRSNQEAFF. The CDR3 DNA is TGTGCCAGCAGACGGAGCAATCAGGAAGCTTTCTTT. The chain employs TRBV3-1 (or the pseudogene TRBV3-2) and TRBJ1-1; no clear D gene. The CDR3 runs to 12 residues. Germline V gives CDR1 LGHDT, CDR2 YNNKEL (reference sequence). Trimming left V 6 bases short and J 8 bases short, with 13 bases between.

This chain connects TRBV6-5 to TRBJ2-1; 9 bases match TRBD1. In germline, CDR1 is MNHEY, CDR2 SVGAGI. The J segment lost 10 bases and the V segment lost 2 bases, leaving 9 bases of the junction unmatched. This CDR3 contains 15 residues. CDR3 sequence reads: CASSYRQGGLREQFF. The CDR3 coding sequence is TGTGCCAGCAGTTACCGACAGGGGGGACTGAGGGAGCAGTTCTTC.

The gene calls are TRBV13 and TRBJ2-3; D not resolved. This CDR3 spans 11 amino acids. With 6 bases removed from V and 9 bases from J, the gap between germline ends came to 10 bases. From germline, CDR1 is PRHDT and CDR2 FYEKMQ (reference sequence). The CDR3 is CASSTGSTQYF. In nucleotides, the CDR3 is TGTGCCAGCAGTACCGGGTCCACGCAGTATTTT.

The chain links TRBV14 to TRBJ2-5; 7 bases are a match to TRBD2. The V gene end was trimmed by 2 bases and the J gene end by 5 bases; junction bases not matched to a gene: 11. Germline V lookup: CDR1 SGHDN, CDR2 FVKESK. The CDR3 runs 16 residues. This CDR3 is CASSQIRAAGEETQYF. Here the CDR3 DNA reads TGTGCCAGCAGCCAAATTAGGGCTGCGGGGGAGGAGACCCAGTACTTC.